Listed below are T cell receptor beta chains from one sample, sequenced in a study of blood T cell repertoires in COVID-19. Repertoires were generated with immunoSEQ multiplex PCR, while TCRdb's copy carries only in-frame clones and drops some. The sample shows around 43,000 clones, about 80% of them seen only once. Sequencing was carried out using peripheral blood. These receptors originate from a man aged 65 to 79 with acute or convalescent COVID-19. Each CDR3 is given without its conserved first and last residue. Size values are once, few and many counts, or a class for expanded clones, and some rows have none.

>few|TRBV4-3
ASSQDIRTGNGEQY
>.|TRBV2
ASSRDRGYEQY
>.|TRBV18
ASSWDSFSPTDTQY
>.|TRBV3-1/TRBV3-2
ASSLQGSNYGYT
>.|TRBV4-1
ASSQIAGSDNYGYT
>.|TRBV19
ASSIGGGAAKNIQY
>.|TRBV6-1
ASKGRGGPDTQY
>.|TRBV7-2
ASSLGLQGEQY
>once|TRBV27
ASSLAGGLREQY
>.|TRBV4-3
ASSQDTRSGANVLT
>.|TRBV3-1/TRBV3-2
ASSPGQRNEKLF
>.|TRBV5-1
ASSSDSVWVNTEAF
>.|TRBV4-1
ASSRRQGAGAGANVLT
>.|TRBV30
ASVHRGRSLADTEAF
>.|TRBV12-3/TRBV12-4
ASSYRGQGAF
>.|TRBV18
ASSPRETGNQPQH
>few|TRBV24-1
ATSPGQEETQY
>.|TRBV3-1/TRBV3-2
ASSLDRTKRRDTQY
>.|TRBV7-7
ASSPLDRAEQF
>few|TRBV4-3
ASSLGQGPVATNEKLF
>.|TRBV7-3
ASSLIRSGDGYT
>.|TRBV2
ASKRGIDNQPQH
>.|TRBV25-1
ASSEPLGLVGYT
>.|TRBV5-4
ASSLPGPSTEAF
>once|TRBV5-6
ASSWEGQSGNTIY
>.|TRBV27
ASSRRQVNQPQH
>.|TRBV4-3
ASSQEGGSSGSVEQY
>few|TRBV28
ASSFSGGIYSNQPQH
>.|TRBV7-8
ASSLTGTGNTIY
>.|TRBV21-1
ASSKGTGEFTYEQY
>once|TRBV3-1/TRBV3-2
ASSHRDRGRYEQY
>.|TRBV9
ASSGGTSGLETQY
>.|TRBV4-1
ASSQGQGNTEAF
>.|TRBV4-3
ASSQSPTGRTEAF
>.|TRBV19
ASSNSGTGSYNEQF
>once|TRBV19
ASSKRDRGSRSSYEQY
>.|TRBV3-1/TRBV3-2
ASSLRDSYMNTEAF
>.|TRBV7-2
ASSLGQGGNTEAF
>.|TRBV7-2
ASSLGQGTGQPQH
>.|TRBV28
ASSPQQGEFGADTQY
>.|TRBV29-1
SVAQGDGSNQPQH
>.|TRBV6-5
ASHPGTDTQY
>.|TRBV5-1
ASSLQSMNTEAF
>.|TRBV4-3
ASSQDFRRRGTQY
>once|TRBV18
ASSPGAVDTEAF
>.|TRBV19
ASSISTGARNYGYT
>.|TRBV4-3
ASSQAPRAGLAGGNEQF
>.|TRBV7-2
ASSSPGTAYTGELF
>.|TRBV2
ASRDRGEKLF
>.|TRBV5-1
ASSTLTGGTEAF
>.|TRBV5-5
ASSVGAASGANVLT
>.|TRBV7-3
ASSLGSGNYGYT
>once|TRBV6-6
ASRGPTGAMGSPLH
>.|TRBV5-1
ASSLTGGAFQTQY
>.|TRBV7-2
ASSSGLAGGPSSYEQY
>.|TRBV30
AWTRTVNTEAF
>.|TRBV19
ASSPPRQGPNTEAF
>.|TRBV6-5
ASSYSWAGDQPQH
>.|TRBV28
ATGQGVMGKLF